Given below is one T cell receptor beta chain in context. Its antigen is unidentified. This specimen comes from a study of identical twins. A single record per CDR3 protein comes from TCRdb applying MiXCR to the 5' RACE reads. The sample lists about 1.7 million distinct CDR3 sequences, about 32% occurring once. CDR3 length equals 12 residues. Germline CDR1 reads DFQATT; CDR2 reads SNEGSKA (reference sequence). Study findings and constraints: The more abundant beta clonotypes in cord blood had fewer insertions, and memory repertoires did not show this.

The sequence was obtained from a newborn girl in good health. Input material: cord blood. The gene calls are TRBV20-1 and TRBJ2-5; TRBD1 might be the D (8 bases). The CDR3 sequence: CGDTGGVKTQYF. The CDR3 DNA is TGCGGTGACACAGGGGGGGTGAAGACCCAGTACTTC.